This paragraph reports one TCR beta chain. What it binds is not known. The method was immunoSEQ multiplex PCR; TCRdb's version includes in-frame clones alone and lacks a portion of them. The sample contains 180,000 or so clones, around 88% of which appear only once. This CDR3 is 16 amino acids long. Trimming took 2 bases from V and 0 from J; bases not matched to a gene: 8. These data are taken from a study of T cell responses to AZD1222 COVID-19 vaccine. The study's findings and limits: Seropositivity was recorded at baseline in only 6 or 7 AZD1222 recipients. Spike-spanning, vaccine-associated CD4 TCRs were dominant at 160-218 and 743-854.

This chain links TRBV5-3 with TRBJ2-7, with 7 bases identical to TRBD2. TRBV5-3 is labeled an ORF, and its function is uncertain. This receptor was taken from an adult in good health. Sequencing used peripheral blood, obtained on day 0 of AZD1222 vaccination. The CDR3 here is CARSFSPGGNSYEQYF. CDR3 DNA sequence: TGTGCCAGAAGCTTCTCTCCGGGGGGTAACTCCTACGAGCAGTACTTC.